The next 11 T cell receptor beta chains were all read from a single sample in a study of T cell responses to AZD1222 COVID-19 vaccine. Using immunoSEQ multiplex PCR, the repertoire was profiled, and TCRdb retains in-frame clones only, with some absent. The table includes under 200,000 clones, over 85% detected once. Sequences were derived from peripheral blood, sampled on day 0 of AZD1222 vaccination. The receptors stem from an adult in good health.

The genes are TRBV7-6 and TRBJ2-1, with TRBD2 matching 8 bases. The CDR3 consists of 15 residues. V lost 2 bases to trimming and J lost 8 bases; unmatched junction nucleotides: 8. Germline V gene lookup returns CDR1 SGHVS and CDR2 FNYEAQ. The CDR3 region has the DNA TGTGCCAGCAGCTTAACGGGAGGGAAATGGGATGAGCAGTTCTTC. Translated: CASSLTGGKWDEQFF.

The rearrangement links TRBV19 to TRBJ1-2; D gene uncertain. CDR1 is LNHDA and CDR2 is SQIVND in the germline V gene (reference sequence). The ends were cut back, 2 bases at V and 3 bases at J, with 13 bases in the middle. This CDR3 spans 15 amino acids. The CDR3 nucleotides are TGTGCCAGTAGTATAAGGGAGGGTTTGGACTATGGCTACACCTTC. Its translation is CASSIREGLDYGYTF.

CDR3 protein: CASGDRVNYGYTF. The CDR3 DNA reads as TGTGCCAGCGGGGATCGAGTAAACTATGGCTACACCTTC. The genes are TRBV13 and TRBJ1-2; no definite D call. CDR3 length: 13 residues. Per the germline V gene, CDR1 is PRHDT and CDR2 is FYEKMQ (reference sequence). V lost 8 bases and J lost 2, with 12 bases in between. Filled out from reference TRBV13 and TRBJ1-2, the complete variable domain reads AAGVIQSPRHLIKEKRETATLKCYPIPRHDTVYWYQQGPGQDPQFLISFYEKMQSDKGSIPDRFSAQQFSDYHSELNMSSLELGDSALYFCASGDRVNYGYTFGSGTRLTVV.

The V and J genes are TRBV7-9 and TRBJ2-7; D perhaps matches TRBD1 (6 bases). The CDR3 contains 14 residues. Germline V CDR1 and CDR2: SEHNR, FQNEAQ (reference sequence). Deletions cut 5 bases from V and 2 bases from J, with 13 bases between. The CDR3 nucleotides are TGTGCCAGCAGCCCCAGGGGTATTACCTACGAGCAGTACTTC. Translation gives CASSPRGITYEQYF.

The genes are TRBV2 and TRBJ1-5; 7 bases match TRBD1. The V and J ends lost 6 bases and 2 bases, in that order; junction bases with no gene match: 7. The CDR3 loop spans 15 amino acids. The germline V gene has CDR1 SNHLY and CDR2 FYNNEI. The CDR3 bases are TGTGCCAGCAGCCGAGGGGGCTACGGCAATCAGCCCCAGCATTTT. It translates to CASSRGGYGNQPQHF.

V usage is TRBV24-1 and J usage is TRBJ2-2; TRBD2 aligns across 16 bases. Per the germline V gene, CDR1 is KGHDR and CDR2 is SFDVKD. This CDR3 contains 19 residues. Trimming took 4 bases from V and 4 from J; bases not matched to a gene: 8. The CDR3 loop reads CATSDRGTSGGAGTGELFF. The CDR3 nucleotides read TGTGCCACCAGTGACCGAGGGACTAGCGGGGGGGCCGGCACCGGGGAGCTGTTTTTT.

The rearrangement joins TRBV7-9 to TRBJ1-2; D is ambiguous. Germline values: CDR1 SEHNR, CDR2 FQNEAQ (reference sequence). Trimming pared 5 bases from V and 5 bases from J, leaving 12 bases between. The CDR3 has 13 amino acids. CDR3 amino acids: CASSREGGYGYTF. The CDR3 coding sequence is TGTGCCAGCAGCCGGGAGGGCGGGTATGGCTACACCTTC.

The chain is built from TRBV3-1 (or the pseudogene TRBV3-2) and TRBJ1-1; D gene unclear. Between the trimmed V and J ends, which lost 0 bases and 2 bases, there was a span of 28 bases. The CDR3 runs to 21 residues. Germline CDR1 and CDR2: LGHDT and YNNKEL (reference sequence). The CDR3 sequence is CASSQDYRPTLTLNVNTEAFF. The CDR3 nucleotides are TGTGCCAGCAGCCAAGACTACAGACCCACATTAACACTGAATGTCAACACTGAAGCTTTCTTT.

This clone appeared a few times. This chain links TRBV18 with TRBJ1-2; perhaps TRBD1 as D (5 bases). Germline CDR1 and CDR2: KGHSH and LQKENI. This CDR3 contains 15 residues. Trimming took 3 bases from V and 8 from J, leaving 19 bases between them. This CDR3 is CASSPRSRGILGYTF. The DNA of the CDR3 is TGTGCCAGCTCACCCAGAAGCCGGGGCATATTGGGCTACACCTTC.

This clone was counted once. This chain connects TRBV5-1 to TRBJ1-1; D perhaps matches TRBD1 (6 bases). Germline lookup yields CDR1 SGHRS and CDR2 YFSETQ. The CDR3 extends over 14 amino acids. V lost 4 bases and J lost 5, with 15 bases in between. This CDR3 is CASSRLQGRTEAFF. CDR3 DNA: TGCGCCAGCAGCCGACTACAGGGTCGTACTGAAGCTTTCTTT.

This clone has only a few counts. This chain uses TRBV30 with TRBJ1-3, with D hard to call. V was cut by 0 bases and J by 0 bases, with 18 bases left in between. This CDR3 contains 18 residues. CDR1 and CDR2 from the germline V gene are GTSNPN and SVGIG (reference sequence). CDR3 residues: CAWSVPSGLTFSGNTIYF. The DNA of the CDR3 is TGTGCCTGGAGTGTACCAAGCGGTCTCACTTTCTCTGGAAACACCATATATTTT. The full variable domain, its missing parts supplied by reference TRBV30 and TRBJ1-3, is SQTIHQWPATLVQPVGSPLSLECTVEGTSNPNLYWYRQAAGRGLQLLFYSVGIGQISSEVPQNLSASRPQDRQFILSSKKLLLSDSGFYLCAWSVPSGLTFSGNTIYFGEGSWLTVV.